The TCR beta chain under discussion was sequenced for a study of blood T cell repertoires in COVID-19. Study details: COVID-19 samples from acute and convalescent phases originated in the United States, Italy and Spain.

Germline CDR1 and CDR2: SQVTM and ANQGSEA. The V and J ends lost 4 bases and 6 bases, in that order; junction bases with no gene match: 1. CDR3 length: 13 amino acids. Participant ages covered roughly 18 to 89 years across 25 or so US areas. Clinical histories supplied by participants themselves formed the basis of cohort assignment. Source study methods: Amplifying reference gene primers gave estimates of nucleated cell counts. Only in-frame clones appear in the TCRdb table, and some are missing; sequencing was by immunoSEQ multiplex PCR. V and J calls and clone size are given by that table; D and trimming were obtained from the DNA. The table has about 300,000 clones, 85% to 90% seen once.

The clonotype comes from a young man who had recovered from COVID-19. This chain links TRBV29-1 with TRBJ2-1; 12 bases match TRBD2. The source material was PBMCs or T cells enriched from blood (not recorded which). This CDR3 is CSVGGLAGNEQFF. The DNA of the CDR3 is TGCAGCGTTGGGGGACTAGCGGGCAATGAGCAGTTCTTC.